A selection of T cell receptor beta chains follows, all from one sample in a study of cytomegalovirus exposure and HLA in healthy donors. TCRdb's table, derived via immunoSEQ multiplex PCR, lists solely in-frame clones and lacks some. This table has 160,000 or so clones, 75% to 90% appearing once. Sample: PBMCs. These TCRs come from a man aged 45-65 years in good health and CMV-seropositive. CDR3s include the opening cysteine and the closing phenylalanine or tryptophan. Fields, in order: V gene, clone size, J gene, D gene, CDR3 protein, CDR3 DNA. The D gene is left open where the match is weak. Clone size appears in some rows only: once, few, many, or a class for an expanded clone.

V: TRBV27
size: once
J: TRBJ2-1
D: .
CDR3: CASSLYSPGSVEQFF
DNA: TGTGCCAGCAGTTTATACTCCCCGGGTAGCGTGGAGCAGTTCTTC

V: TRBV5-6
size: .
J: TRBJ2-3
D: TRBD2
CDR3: CASSLGLAGVNTQYF
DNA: TGTGCCAGCAGCTTGGGACTAGCGGGAGTTAATACGCAGTATTTT

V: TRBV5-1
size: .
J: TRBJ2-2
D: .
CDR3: CASSLYTANTGELFF
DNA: TGCGCCAGCAGCTTGTACACAGCGAACACCGGGGAGCTGTTTTTT

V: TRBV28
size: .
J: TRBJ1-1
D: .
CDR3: CASSFRQADTEAFF
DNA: TGTGCCAGCAGTTTTAGGCAGGCCGACACTGAAGCTTTCTTT

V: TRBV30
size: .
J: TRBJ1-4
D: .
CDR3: CAWSVQVQEKLFF
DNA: TGTGCCTGGAGTGTACAGGTTCAGGAAAAACTGTTTTTT

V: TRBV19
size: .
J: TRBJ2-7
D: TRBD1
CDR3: CASSKGQIYEQYF
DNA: TGTGCCAGTAGTAAGGGACAGATCTACGAGCAGTACTTC

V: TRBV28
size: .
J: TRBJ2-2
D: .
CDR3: CASSFPTDRLGGGELFF
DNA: TGTGCCAGCAGTTTCCCCACCGACAGGTTAGGTGGCGGGGAGCTGTTTTTT

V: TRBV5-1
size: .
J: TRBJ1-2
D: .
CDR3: CASSLAEANYGYTF
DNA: TGCGCCAGCAGCTTGGCAGAGGCTAACTATGGCTACACCTTC

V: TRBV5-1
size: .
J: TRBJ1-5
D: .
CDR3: CASSISSNQPQHF
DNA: TGCGCCAGCAGCATTTCGAGCAATCAGCCCCAGCATTTT

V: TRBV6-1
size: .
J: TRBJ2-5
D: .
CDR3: CASSEAHRAETQYF
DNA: TGTGCCAGCAGTGAAGCCCACAGGGCGGAGACCCAGTACTTC

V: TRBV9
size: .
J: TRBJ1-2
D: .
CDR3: CASSLGGEGGYTF
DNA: TGTGCCAGCAGCCTCGGAGGGGAAGGGGGCTACACCTTC

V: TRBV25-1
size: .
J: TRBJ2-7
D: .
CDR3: CASSDIARSGEQYF
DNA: TGTGCCAGCAGTGACATAGCGCGGTCCGGGGAGCAGTACTTC

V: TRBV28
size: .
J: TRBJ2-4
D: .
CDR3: CASSLSGGLAKNIQYF
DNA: TGTGCCAGCAGTTTATCGGGCGGACTAGCCAAAAACATTCAGTACTTC

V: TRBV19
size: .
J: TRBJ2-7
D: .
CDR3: CASKPGNSYEQYF
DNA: TGTGCCAGTAAGCCGGGAAACTCCTACGAGCAGTACTTC

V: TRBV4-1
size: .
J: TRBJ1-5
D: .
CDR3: CASSQGGGMGQPQHF
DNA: TGCGCCAGCAGCCAAGGGGGGGGGATGGGTCAGCCCCAGCATTTT

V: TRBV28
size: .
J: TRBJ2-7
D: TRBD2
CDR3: CASVPGTSGDFYEQYF
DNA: TGTGCCAGCGTGCCCGGGACTAGCGGGGACTTCTACGAGCAGTACTTC

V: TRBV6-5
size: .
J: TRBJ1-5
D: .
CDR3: CASSPGLRSNQPQHF
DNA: TGTGCCAGCAGCCCCGGACTTCGTAGCAATCAGCCCCAGCATTTT

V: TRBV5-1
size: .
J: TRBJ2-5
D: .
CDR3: CASSLNGQREETQYF
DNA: TGCGCCAGCAGCTTGAATGGCCAGCGAGAAGAGACCCAGTACTTC

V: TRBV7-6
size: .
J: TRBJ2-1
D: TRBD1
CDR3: CASSSGQGRRNEQFF
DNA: TGTGCCAGCAGCAGCGGACAGGGTAGAAGAAATGAGCAGTTCTTC

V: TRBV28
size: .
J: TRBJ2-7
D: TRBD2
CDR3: CASSPTSGSYEQYF
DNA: TGTGCCAGCAGCCCGACTAGCGGATCCTACGAGCAGTACTTC